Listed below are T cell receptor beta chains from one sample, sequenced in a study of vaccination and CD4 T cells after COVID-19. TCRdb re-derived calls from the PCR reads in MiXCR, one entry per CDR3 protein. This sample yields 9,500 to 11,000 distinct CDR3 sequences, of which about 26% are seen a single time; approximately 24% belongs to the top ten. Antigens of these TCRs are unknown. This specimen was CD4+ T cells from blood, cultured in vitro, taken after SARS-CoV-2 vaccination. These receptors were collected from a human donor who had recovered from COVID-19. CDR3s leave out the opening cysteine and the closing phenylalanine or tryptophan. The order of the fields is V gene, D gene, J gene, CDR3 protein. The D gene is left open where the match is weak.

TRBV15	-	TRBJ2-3	ATSPPTDTQY
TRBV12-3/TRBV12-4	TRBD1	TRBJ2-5	ASSRDRVGETQY
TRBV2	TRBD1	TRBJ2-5	ASSGQGAETQY
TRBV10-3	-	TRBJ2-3	AIRLTLSTDTQY
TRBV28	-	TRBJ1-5	ASRIRDSNQPQH
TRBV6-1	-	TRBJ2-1	ASSKLGVTYNEQF
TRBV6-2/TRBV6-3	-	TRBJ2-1	ASSYSLVADYNEQF
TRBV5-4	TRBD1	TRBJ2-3	ASSWARMTGGQTDTQY
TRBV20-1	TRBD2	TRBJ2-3	SASPSGSWTDTQY
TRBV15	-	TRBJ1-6	ATSRDVSSPLH
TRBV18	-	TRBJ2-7	ASSPDRLIEQY
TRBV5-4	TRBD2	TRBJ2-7	ASSKGLAGATGYEQY
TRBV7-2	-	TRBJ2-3	ASRTRRGPRDTQY
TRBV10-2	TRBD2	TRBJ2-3	ATGTSGGTDTQY
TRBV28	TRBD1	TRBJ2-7	ASTSSDRVGAEQY
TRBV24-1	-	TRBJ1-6	ATARGNNSPLH
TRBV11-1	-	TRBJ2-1	ASSFGGGGGYEQF
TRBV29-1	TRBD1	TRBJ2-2	SVDRGRTGELF
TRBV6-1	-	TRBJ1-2	ASSPAPYWSYT
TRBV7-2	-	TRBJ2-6	ASSLKGPTGISGANVLT
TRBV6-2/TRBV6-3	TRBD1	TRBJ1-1	ASKGQLNTEAF
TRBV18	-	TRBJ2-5	ASSTNLQETQY
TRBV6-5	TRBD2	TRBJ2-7	ASSYALAGKTYEQY
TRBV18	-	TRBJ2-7	ASSPGAPSYEQY
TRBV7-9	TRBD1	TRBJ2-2	ASSLRQRDSFTGELF
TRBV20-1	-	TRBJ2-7	SARTDNEQY
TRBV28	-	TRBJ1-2	ASRPAPGANYGYT
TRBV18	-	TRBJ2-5	ASSEYGRYQETQY
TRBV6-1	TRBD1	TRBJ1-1	ASSGTGWNTEAF
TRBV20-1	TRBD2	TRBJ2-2	SARPDSGRWNTGELF
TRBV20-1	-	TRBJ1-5	SARDRQSSGQPQH
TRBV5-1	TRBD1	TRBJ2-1	ASSPQGAVYNEQF
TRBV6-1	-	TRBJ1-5	ASSADRQDQPQH
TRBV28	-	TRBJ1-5	ASSLHLTSNQPQH
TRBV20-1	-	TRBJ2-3	SARRGGRGTDTQY
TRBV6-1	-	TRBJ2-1	ASKNLAALEQF
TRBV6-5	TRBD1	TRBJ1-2	ASSYSALTGGHGYT
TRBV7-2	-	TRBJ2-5	ASSLYLDVTQETQY
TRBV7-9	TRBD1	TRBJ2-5	ASSHGTGPQETQY
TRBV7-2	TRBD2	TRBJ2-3	ASSLAGTSTTDTQY
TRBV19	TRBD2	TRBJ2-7	ASSKRGTSVRGLTYEQY
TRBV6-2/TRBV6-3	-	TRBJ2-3	ASRVGQRSTDTQY
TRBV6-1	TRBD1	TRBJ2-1	ASSGDRGFNEQF
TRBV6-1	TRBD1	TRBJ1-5	ASSPQGAGQPQH
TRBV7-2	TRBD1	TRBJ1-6	ASSSSGTAGATLH
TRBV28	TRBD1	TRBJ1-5	ASRHAGTGYQPQH
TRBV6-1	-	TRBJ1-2	ASSDGGGGYT
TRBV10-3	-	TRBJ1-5	AISESRSLSNQPQH
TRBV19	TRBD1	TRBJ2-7	ASSPQRDRYEQY
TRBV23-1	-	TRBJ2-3	ASTGVDTQY
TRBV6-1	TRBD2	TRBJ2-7	ASSLLRGGYEQY